A selection of T cell receptor beta chains follows, all from one sample in a study of chemoradiotherapy in HPV16-positive cancers. This table comes from immunoSEQ multiplex PCR, and its TCRdb copy is limited to in-frame clones, with some not included. The table has about 14,000 clones, roughly 93% seen once; the top ten hold 2.7%. This specimen was blood, taken from a patient who underwent chemoradiotherapy. These receptors came from a human donor with HPV-associated anogenital cancer. Both conserved end residues are trimmed from each CDR3.

>TRBJ2-3|TRBV18
ASSPRSGTSGGSASTDTQY
>TRBJ1-2|TRBV29-1
SVEYKTPAYGYT
>TRBJ2-2|TRBV6-4
ASSRSGGFNTGELF
>TRBJ1-1|TRBV4-3
ASSQGLMNTEAF
>TRBJ2-7|TRBV4-2
ASSQDRGPYEQY
>TRBJ1-6|TRBV5-1
ASSRGDSPLH
>TRBJ2-5|TRBV5-1
ASSLGQLETQY
>.|TRBV18
ASAQMLGNYEQY
>TRBJ2-7|TRBV5-1
ASSSPKRGNWSYEQY
>TRBJ1-2|TRBV9
ASSVGMGDYGYT
>TRBJ1-3|TRBV5-1
ASSSSVTSGNTIY
>TRBJ1-1|TRBV9
ASGLGTEAF
>TRBJ2-3|TRBV2
ASKPATTGGTQY
>TRBJ2-7|TRBV9
ASSRMATRGEQY
>TRBJ2-1|TRBV5-1
ASSLGQGLYNEQF
>TRBJ2-3|TRBV5-1
ASSPGGGTLYTQY
>TRBJ2-7|TRBV2
ATLGTQDRVGEQY
>TRBJ2-7|TRBV10-1
ASSESMGPEQY
>TRBJ2-7|TRBV5-1
ASSFNYEQY
>TRBJ2-2|TRBV9
ASSVVAGGETGELF
>TRBJ2-2|TRBV7-3
ASSLLAESTGELF
>TRBJ1-1|TRBV19
ASSPRDRGDRNTEAF
>TRBJ1-2|TRBV18
ASSATGFYGYT
>TRBJ1-2|TRBV7-2
ASSPGGDRGLYGYT
>TRBJ2-1|TRBV18
ASSSGQDNEQF
>TRBJ2-7|TRBV5-1
ASSLDHRGGVEQY
>TRBJ1-1|TRBV4-1
ASSQGFLSLPWSPVMNTEAF
>TRBJ1-1|TRBV5-1
ASSLAPANTEAF
>TRBJ2-2|TRBV2
ATLPGQGNTGELF
>TRBJ1-1|TRBV5-4
ASSLGDFNTEAF
>TRBJ2-2|TRBV23-1
ASSQSSGGSDTGELF
>TRBJ2-2|TRBV18
ASSPLHGQFGELF
>TRBJ1-2|TRBV11-2
ASSLDGRTYGYT
>TRBJ2-3|TRBV9
ASSAHHGRATDTQY
>TRBJ1-3|TRBV7-8
ASSSGQGAANTIY
>TRBJ1-4|TRBV11-2
ASSLGWDSFTTNEKLF
>TRBJ1-2|TRBV5-1
ASSGGTDYGYT